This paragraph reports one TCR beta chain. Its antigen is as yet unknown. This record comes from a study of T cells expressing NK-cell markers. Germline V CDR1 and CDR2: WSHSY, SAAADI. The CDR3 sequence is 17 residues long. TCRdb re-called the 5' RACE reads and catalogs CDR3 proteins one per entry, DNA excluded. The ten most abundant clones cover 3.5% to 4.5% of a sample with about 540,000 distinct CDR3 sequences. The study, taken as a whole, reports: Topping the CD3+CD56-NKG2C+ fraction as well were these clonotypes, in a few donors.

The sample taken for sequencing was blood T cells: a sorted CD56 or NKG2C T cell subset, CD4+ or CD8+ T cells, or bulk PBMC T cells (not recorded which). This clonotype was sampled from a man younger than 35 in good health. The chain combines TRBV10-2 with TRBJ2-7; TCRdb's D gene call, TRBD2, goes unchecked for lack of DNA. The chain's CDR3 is CASSDRWASGRSYEQYF.